These T cell receptor beta chains were read from a single sample in a study of beta chain features in type 1 diabetes. Produced via immunoSEQ multiplex PCR; TCRdb's table is partial and in-frame only. The sample comprises tens of thousands of clones, 65% to 70% of which are singletons, and less than 2.5% rests with the top ten. Input material: Tregs from blood. The receptors come from a young woman with type 1 diabetes. CDR3s include the opening cysteine and the closing phenylalanine or tryptophan. Fields, in order: CDR3 protein, CDR3 DNA, clone size, V gene, D gene, J gene. A D gene is named only where the DNA matches it firmly. Clone sizes are given selectively: once, few, many, or a class where the clone is expanded.

CASSPGTASRLGEQYF	TGTGCCAGCTCCCCCGGGACAGCCTCTAGACTAGGCGAGCAGTACTTC	.	TRBV18	.	TRBJ2-7
CSGGQGANTGELFF	TGCAGCGGAGGACAGGGGGCGAACACCGGGGAGCTGTTTTTT	.	TRBV29-1	TRBD1	TRBJ2-2
CASSQGTSGSGETQYF	TGTGCCAGCAGCCAGGGGACTAGCGGGAGTGGGGAGACCCAGTACTTC	.	TRBV7-2	TRBD2	TRBJ2-5
CASSLAGLGQETQYF	TGTGCCAGCAGCTTGGCCGGACTAGGCCAAGAGACCCAGTACTTC	few	TRBV5-5	TRBD2	TRBJ2-5
CASKKLAVVAYEQYF	TGTGCCAGCAAGAAGCTAGCGGTTGTAGCCTACGAGCAGTACTTC	.	TRBV28	TRBD2	TRBJ2-7
CASSQGYSAGNSGANVLTF	TGCGCCAGCAGCCAAGGATATTCAGCGGGGAACTCTGGGGCCAACGTCCTGACTTTC	few	TRBV4-3	TRBD2	TRBJ2-6
CASSKIEGSEQYF	TGTGCCAGCAGCAAAATAGAGGGATCCGAGCAGTACTTC	few	TRBV7-3	.	TRBJ2-7
CASSPQGARAFF	TGTGCCAGCTCACCACAGGGGGCGCGAGCTTTCTTT	.	TRBV18	TRBD1	TRBJ1-1
CASSPQGGPSNQPQHF	TGTGCCAGCTCACCTCAGGGAGGGCCAAGCAATCAGCCCCAGCATTTT	few	TRBV18	.	TRBJ1-5
CASSSPVRGYEQYF	TGTGCCAGCAGCTCTCCCGTCCGGGGCTACGAGCAGTACTTC	few	TRBV7-9	.	TRBJ2-7
CASSLAAGGRLYEQYF	TGTGCCAGCAGCTTAGCAGCGGGGGGCCGACTGTACGAGCAGTACTTC	.	TRBV7-2	TRBD2	TRBJ2-7
CASTGQGSGNTIYF	TGTGCCAGCACGGGACAGGGCTCTGGAAACACCATATATTTT	once	TRBV2	TRBD1	TRBJ1-3
CAGGGVAGENTGELFF	TGTGCCGGGGGGGGAGTGGCGGGAGAGAACACCGGGGAGCTGTTTTTT	.	TRBV19	TRBD2	TRBJ2-2
CASSLSAGGQAGELFF	TGTGCCAGCAGCTTATCGGCGGGAGGGCAGGCCGGGGAGCTGTTTTTT	few	TRBV7-9	TRBD2	TRBJ2-2
CASSMVSVVNEQFF	TGTGCCAGTAGCATGGTCAGCGTCGTCAATGAGCAGTTCTTC	.	TRBV19	.	TRBJ2-1
CASSLRASGGAGLNEQFF	TGTGCCAGCAGCTTACGGGCTAGCGGGGGGGCCGGATTGAATGAGCAGTTCTTC	.	TRBV7-2	TRBD2	TRBJ2-1
CASTLQGTDTQYF	TGTGCCAGTACGCTACAGGGCACAGATACGCAGTATTTT	.	TRBV19	.	TRBJ2-3
CASRPTGAGHTIYF	TGTGCCAGCAGGCCGACAGGGGCTGGGCACACCATATATTTT	.	TRBV6-5	TRBD1	TRBJ1-3
CASSPNAGLDGYTF	TGTGCCAGCTCACCGAACGCAGGGTTGGATGGCTACACCTTC	once	TRBV18	.	TRBJ1-2
CASSEPRTGWTDTQYF	TGCGCCAGCAGTGAGCCTAGGACAGGGTGGACAGATACGCAGTATTTT	.	TRBV10-2	TRBD1	TRBJ2-3
CASSLGQLSYEQYF	TGTGCCAGCAGCTTGGGACAGCTCTCCTACGAGCAGTACTTC	.	TRBV7-9	TRBD1	TRBJ2-7
CASSLWLNTEAFF	TGTGCCAGCAGCTTGTGGCTGAACACTGAAGCTTTCTTT	.	TRBV5-5	.	TRBJ1-1
CASSQGGGTAEKLFF	TGTGCCAGCAGCCAAGGGGGGGGGACGGCCGAAAAACTGTTTTTT	.	TRBV14	.	TRBJ1-4
CSVVWTGKFNEQFF	TGCAGCGTTGTTTGGACAGGGAAGTTCAATGAGCAGTTCTTC	once	TRBV29-1	TRBD1	TRBJ2-1
CSAATGAREKLFF	TGCAGCGCCGCCACAGGGGCCCGTGAAAAACTGTTTTTT	.	TRBV29-1	TRBD1	TRBJ1-4
CASSLEPDRAFNTGELFF	TGCGCCAGCAGCTTAGAGCCGGACAGGGCCTTTAACACCGGGGAGCTGTTTTTT	.	TRBV5-1	TRBD1	TRBJ2-2
CASNRAQRPYSGANVLTF	TGTGCCAGTAACAGGGCGCAGCGCCCCTATTCTGGGGCCAACGTCCTGACTTTC	.	TRBV19	.	TRBJ2-6
CASSPTRTSIYGYTF	TGTGCCAGTAGTCCTACCCGGACAAGCATCTATGGCTACACCTTC	few	TRBV19	.	TRBJ1-2
CASSPGGGHLPGYTF	TGTGCCAGCAGCCCAGGTGGCGGACACCTGCCTGGCTACACCTTC	few	TRBV7-2	.	TRBJ1-2
CATRTSGKAYEQYF	TGTGCCACCCGGACTAGCGGGAAGGCCTACGAGCAGTACTTC	.	TRBV28	TRBD2	TRBJ2-7
CASSLEGASNQPQHF	TGCGCCAGCAGCTTGGAAGGGGCGAGCAATCAGCCCCAGCATTTT	.	TRBV5-1	.	TRBJ1-5
CASSATGYNEQFF	TGTGCCAGCAGCGCTACAGGGTACAATGAGCAGTTCTTC	.	TRBV7-2	.	TRBJ2-1
CASSLAGIMPLHF	TGTGCCAGCAGCTTAGCCGGGATCATGCCCCTCCACTTT	.	TRBV5-6	.	TRBJ1-6
CASRLTSASTYEQYF	TGTGCCAGCAGACTAACTAGCGCCTCGACCTACGAGCAGTACTTC	.	TRBV6-5	TRBD2	TRBJ2-7
CASSPAGGGGYTF	TGTGCCAGCAGCCCAGCAGGAGGGGGCGGCTACACCTTC	.	TRBV7-9	TRBD1	TRBJ1-2
CASSSDTVGELFF	TGTGCCAGCAGCTCGGACACAGTCGGGGAGCTGTTTTTT	once	TRBV5-4	.	TRBJ2-2
CASSPRFLLAGGPNEQFF	TGCGCCAGCAGCCCCCGGTTCCTTCTAGCGGGGGGTCCTAATGAGCAGTTCTTC	.	TRBV4-3	TRBD2	TRBJ2-1
CASSQAYSSYEQYF	TGTGCCAGCAGCCAAGCGTACAGCTCCTACGAGCAGTACTTC	.	TRBV14	.	TRBJ2-7
CASSFGWEETQYF	TGTGCCAGCAGCTTTGGCTGGGAGGAGACCCAGTACTTC	.	TRBV5-4	.	TRBJ2-5
CAWSWTLGTEAFF	TGTGCCTGGAGTTGGACACTGGGCACTGAAGCTTTCTTT	.	TRBV30	.	TRBJ1-1
CRGTSGRAEFF	TGCAGGGGGACTAGCGGGAGGGCTGAGTTCTTC	.	TRBV20-1	TRBD2	TRBJ2-1
CAISTGSDYTF	TGTGCCATCAGTACAGGGAGCGACTACACCTTC	few	TRBV10-3	.	TRBJ1-2